The clone carrying this T cell receptor (beta chain) has just a few counts. In the authors' workflow: Estimation of nucleated cell counts relied on the amplification of reference gene primers. Sequencing used immunoSEQ multiplex PCR; TCRdb keeps in-frame clones, though not all of them. D and trimming come from the DNA, and the V and J calls and clone size come from that table. The sample records over 55,000 clones, approximately 87% being singletons. These data belong to a study of blood T cell repertoires in COVID-19. On the study more broadly: Acute and convalescent COVID-19 samples came from the United States, Italy and Spain. Sample material is recorded as cDNA or gDNA derived from T cells, B-cell-depleted T cells, or PBMCs.

This CDR3 spans 14 amino acids. Between the trimmed V and J ends, which lost 5 bases and 2 bases, there was a span of 10 bases. Germline V lookup: CDR1 MNHEY, CDR2 SVGEGT. The sequencing sample was made of peripheral blood. The V and J genes are TRBV6-2 or TRBV6-3 and TRBJ2-1; D gene ambiguous. The TCR originated in a man in his forties or fifties with active COVID-19. CDR3 sequence (DNA): TGTGCCAGCAGTCCCTCGGCGGCCTACAATGAGCAGTTCTTC. It specifies CASSPSAAYNEQFF.